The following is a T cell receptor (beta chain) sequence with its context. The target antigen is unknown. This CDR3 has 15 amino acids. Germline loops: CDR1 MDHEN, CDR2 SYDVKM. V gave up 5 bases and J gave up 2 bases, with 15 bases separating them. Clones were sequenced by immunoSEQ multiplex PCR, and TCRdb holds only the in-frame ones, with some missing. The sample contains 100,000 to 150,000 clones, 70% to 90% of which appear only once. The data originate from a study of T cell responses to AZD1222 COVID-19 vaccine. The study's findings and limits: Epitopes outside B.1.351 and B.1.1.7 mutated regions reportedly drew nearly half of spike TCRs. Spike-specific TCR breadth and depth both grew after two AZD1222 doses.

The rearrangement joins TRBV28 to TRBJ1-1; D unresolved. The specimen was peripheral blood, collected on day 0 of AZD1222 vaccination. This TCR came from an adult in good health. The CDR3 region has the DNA TGTGCCAGCAGTCCCTCGTTTGGGATCAACACTGAAGCTTTCTTT. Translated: CASSPSFGINTEAFF.